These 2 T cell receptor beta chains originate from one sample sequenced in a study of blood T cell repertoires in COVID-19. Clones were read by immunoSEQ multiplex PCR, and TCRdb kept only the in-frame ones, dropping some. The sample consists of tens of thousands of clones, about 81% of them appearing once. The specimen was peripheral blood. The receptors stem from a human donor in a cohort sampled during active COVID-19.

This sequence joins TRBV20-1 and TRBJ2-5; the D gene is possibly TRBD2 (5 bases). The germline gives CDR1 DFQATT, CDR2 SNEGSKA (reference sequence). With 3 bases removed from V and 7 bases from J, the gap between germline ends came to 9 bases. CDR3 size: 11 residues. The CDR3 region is CSASARGTQYF. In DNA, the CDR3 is TGCAGTGCTAGTGCCCGGGGGACCCAGTACTTC.

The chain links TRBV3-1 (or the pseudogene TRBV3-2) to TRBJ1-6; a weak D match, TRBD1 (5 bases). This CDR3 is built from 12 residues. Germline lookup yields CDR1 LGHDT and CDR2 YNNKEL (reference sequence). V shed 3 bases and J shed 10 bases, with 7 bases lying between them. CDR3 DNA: TGTGCCAGCAGCCATGGGGGGTCACCCCTCCACTTT. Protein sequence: CASSHGGSPLHF.